The 31 T cell receptor beta chains reported below all come from one sample, sequenced in a study of CD8 T cells in Susac syndrome. Random hexamers primed reverse transcription of about 0.5 to 1 ug RNA. MiXCR was run by TCRdb on the immunoSEQ multiplex PCR reads, yielding one entry per CDR3 protein. The sample includes over 130,000 distinct CDR3 sequences, approximately 95% of them seen just once. Sequenced: CD4+ T cells from PBMCs. These receptors came from a human donor with multiple sclerosis.

This chain uses TRBV3-1 with TRBJ2-1; 7 bases are a match to TRBD1. Losses at the gene ends were 6 bases for V and 9 bases for J; bases not matched to a gene: 5. There are 12 residues in the CDR3. CDR1 LGHDT and CDR2 YNNKEL come from the germline V gene (reference sequence). The DNA of the CDR3 is TGTGCCAGCAGGCACAGGGGTCCTGAGCAGTTCTTC. Its translation is CASRHRGPEQFF.

This chain links TRBV7-6 with TRBJ1-2; TRBD1 matches 7 bases. Germline CDR1 reads SGHVS; CDR2 reads FNYEAQ. The CDR3 consists of 14 residues. J gave up 7 bases and V 1 base, and 6 bases lay outside the gene matches. CDR3 protein: CASSLVGGSSGYTF. CDR3 nucleotide sequence: TGTGCCAGCAGCTTAGTAGGGGGCTCTAGTGGCTACACCTTC.

The genes are TRBV20-1 and TRBJ2-1; possible D gene TRBD2, 6 bases. The CDR3 consists of 14 residues. V lost 6 bases to trimming and J lost 7 bases, with 19 bases between them. Germline CDR1 and CDR2: DFQATT and SNEGSKA (reference sequence). The CDR3 spells CSAVGGPGENEQFF. DNA of the CDR3: TGCAGTGCGGTGGGGGGACCGGGAGAGAATGAGCAGTTCTTC.

The chain recombines TRBV7-3 with TRBJ1-6; the D is unclear. V lost 2 bases to trimming and J lost 6 bases, with 17 bases between them. This CDR3 is built from 17 residues. CDR1 and CDR2 (germline): SGHTA, FQGTGA. The CDR3 loop is CASSLQMEPKGNSPLHF. The CDR3 coding sequence is TGTGCCAGCAGCTTACAGATGGAGCCCAAGGGTAATTCACCCCTCCACTTT. Complete variable domain (other parts from reference TRBV7-3 and TRBJ1-6): GAGVSQTPSNKVTEKGKYVELRCDPISGHTALYWYRQSLGQGPEFLIYFQGTGAADDSGLPNDRFFAVRPEGSVSTLKIQRTERGDSAVYLCASSLQMEPKGNSPLHFGNGTRLTVT.

J is TRBJ2-1 and V is TRBV29-1; 11 bases agree with TRBD2. The germline V gene has CDR1 SQVTM and CDR2 ANQGSEA. Unmatched junction bases numbered 10, after V lost 4 bases and J lost 5 bases. CDR3 size: 16 residues. CDR3 protein: CSVVYRPGLADNEQFF. For the CDR3, the DNA is TGCAGCGTTGTTTATCGACCGGGACTAGCGGACAATGAGCAGTTCTTC.

This chain connects TRBV2 to TRBJ1-2; D is uncertain. CDR3 size: 15 residues. Per the germline V gene, CDR1 is SNHLY and CDR2 is FYNNEI. V lost 6 bases to trimming and J lost 2 bases, with 16 bases between them. CDR3 residues: CASSLKRSGNYGYTF. The CDR3 nucleotides read TGTGCCAGCAGCTTGAAGAGGTCGGGAAACTATGGCTACACCTTC.

V usage is TRBV7-2 and J usage is TRBJ2-1, with a weak D call TRBD2 (7 bases). The CDR3 loop spans 17 amino acids. V was pared by 5 bases and J by 4 bases, with 21 bases between. Looked up from germline, CDR1 is SGHTA and CDR2 is FQGNSA. The chain's CDR3 is CASSPSGQGRTYNEQFF. In nucleotides, the CDR3 is TGTGCCAGCAGCCCTAGCGGTCAGGGGCGTACATACAATGAGCAGTTCTTC.

This chain links TRBV20-1 with TRBJ1-5; D remains ambiguous. CDR1 and CDR2 from the germline V gene are DFQATT and SNEGSKA (reference sequence). Trimming removed 8 bases at V and 5 bases at J, with 19 bases between. The CDR3 length is 14 residues. CDR3 amino acids: CSPNAPERDQPQHF. In nucleotides, the CDR3 is TGCAGTCCCAATGCCCCCGAGAGAGATCAGCCCCAGCATTTT.

The chain carries TRBV4-2 and TRBJ2-1; D is undetermined. This CDR3 has 14 amino acids. The germline V gene encodes CDR1 LGHNA and CDR2 YNFKEQ. Deletions cut 0 bases from V and 10 bases from J, with 13 bases between. For the CDR3, the DNA is TGTGCCAGCAGCCAAGATCTCACCAGGAACGAGCAGTTCTTC. Protein: CASSQDLTRNEQFF.

The chain employs TRBV4-1 and TRBJ2-1; tentatively, D is TRBD1 (6 bases). Germline V gene sequence: CDR1 MGHRA, CDR2 YSYEKL. V lost 4 bases to trimming and J lost 7 bases, with 14 bases between them. The CDR3 sequence is 14 residues long. CDR3 sequence (DNA): TGCGCCAGCAGCCCAGAGTCAGGGGCGAATGAGCAGTTCTTC. Protein sequence: CASSPESGANEQFF.

This clonotype appeared a single time. In DNA form, the CDR3 reads TGTGCCATCAGTGAGTCCCAGGGGGTAGGAGAGACCCAGTACTTC. It encodes CAISESQGVGETQYF. The chain employs TRBV10-3 and TRBJ2-5; TRBD1 matches 7 bases. This CDR3 is 15 amino acids long. Germline-derived CDR1 and CDR2 are ENHRY and SYGVKD. The V and J ends lost 0 bases and 4 bases, in that order; junction bases with no gene match: 5.

V is TRBV28 and J is TRBJ1-1; D might be TRBD1 (5 bases). The germline gives CDR1 MDHEN, CDR2 SYDVKM. V lost 7 bases, J lost 1 base, and 13 bases lay in between. The CDR3 sequence is 14 residues long. CDR3 sequence: CASTWGGTNTEAFF. CDR3 sequence (DNA): TGTGCCAGCACCTGGGGGGGAACGAACACTGAAGCTTTCTTT.

The chain uses TRBV30 and TRBJ1-1; D possibly corresponds to TRBD1 (6 bases). The CDR3 length is 13 residues. Deletions cut 5 bases from V and 0 bases from J, with 10 bases between. CDR1 and CDR2 (germline): GTSNPN, SVGIG (reference sequence). The DNA of the CDR3 is TGTGCCTGGGGTCAGGGGTTGAACACTGAAGCTTTCTTT. Protein sequence: CAWGQGLNTEAFF.

The rearrangement links TRBV7-7 to TRBJ1-2; perhaps TRBD1 as D (6 bases). V lost 4 bases and J 4 bases, leaving 13 bases between the germline ends. Germline lookup yields CDR1 SSHAT and CDR2 FNYEAQ (reference sequence). There are 14 residues in the CDR3. The CDR3 DNA is TGTGCCAGCAGCTACGCGGGGGGCCTCTATGGCTACACCTTC. Translation: CASSYAGGLYGYTF.

This clonotype was picked up one time. This CDR3 is CSASGRGTGRTSNQPQHF. For the CDR3, the DNA is TGCAGTGCTAGTGGTCGTGGGACAGGGAGGACAAGCAATCAGCCCCAGCATTTT. This chain uses TRBV20-1 with TRBJ1-5, with 9 bases identical to TRBD1. Germline V gene sequence: CDR1 DFQATT, CDR2 SNEGSKA (reference sequence). The CDR3 spans 18 residues. The V gene end was trimmed by 3 bases and the J gene end by 1 base; junction bases not matched to a gene: 13.

V gene TRBV7-9 combines with J gene TRBJ1-5; the D is unclear. CDR3 length: 14 residues. V lost 6 bases to trimming and J lost 0 bases, with 9 bases between them. CDR1 is SEHNR and CDR2 is FQNEAQ in the germline V gene (reference sequence). The CDR3 sequence is CASSDTYSNQPQHF. Here the CDR3 DNA reads TGTGCCAGCAGTGACACTTATAGCAATCAGCCCCAGCATTTT. Drawing the rest from reference TRBV7-9 and TRBJ1-5, the complete variable domain is DTGVSQNPRHKITKRGQNVTFRCDPISEHNRLYWYRQTLGQGPEFLTYFQNEAQLEKSRLLSDRFSAERPKGSFSTLEIQRTEQGDSAMYLCASSDTYSNQPQHFGDGTRLSIL.

The V and J genes are TRBV19 and TRBJ1-5; a weak D match, TRBD1 (6 bases). Germline values: CDR1 LNHDA, CDR2 SQIVND (reference sequence). The CDR3 extends over 15 amino acids. V was cut by 6 bases and J by 3 bases, with 15 bases left in between. In DNA form, the CDR3 reads TGTGCCAGTAGACAGGGAATGGGTAACAATCAGCCCCAGCATTTT. This encodes CASRQGMGNNQPQHF. The full variable domain, rest sourced from reference TRBV19 and TRBJ1-5, is DGGITQSPKYLFRKEGQNVTLSCEQNLNHDAMYWYRQDPGQGLRLIYYSQIVNDFQKGDIAEGYSVSREKKESFPLTVTSAQKNPTAFYLCASRQGMGNNQPQHFGDGTRLSIL.

The chain recombines TRBV28 with TRBJ2-3, with 7 positions matching TRBD1. Trimming cost V 1 base and J 1 base; bases outside gene matches: 2. This CDR3 comprises 15 residues. CDR1 is MDHEN and CDR2 is SYDVKM in the germline V gene. The CDR3 DNA sequence: TGTGCCAGCAGTTTATCCGGACAGGGCACAGATACGCAGTATTTT. This translates into CASSLSGQGTDTQYF. The full variable domain, its missing parts supplied by reference TRBV28 and TRBJ2-3, is DVKVTQSSRYLVKRTGEKVFLECVQDMDHENMFWYRQDPGLGLRLIYFSYDVKMKEKGDIPEGYSVSREKKERFSLILESASTNQTSMYLCASSLSGQGTDTQYFGPGTRLTVL.

The chain is built from TRBV5-6 and TRBJ2-7; the D call may be TRBD1 or TRBD2 (5 bases each). The V and J ends lost 1 base and 2 bases respectively, with 13 bases between them. Germline CDR1 is SGHDT and CDR2 is YYEEEE. The CDR3 runs to 15 residues. The CDR3 DNA follows: TGTGCCAGCAGCTTGCCCGGGACCGATGCCTACGAGCAGTACTTC. Protein sequence: CASSLPGTDAYEQYF. The variable domain in full, with the rest retrieved from reference TRBV5-6 and TRBJ2-7, is DAGVTQSPTHLIKTRGQQVTLRCSPKSGHDTVSWYQQALGQGPQFIFQYYEEEERQRGNFPDRFSGHQFPNYSSELNVNALLLGDSALYLCASSLPGTDAYEQYFGPGTRLTVT.

The count of this clonotype is one. This sequence joins TRBV11-2 and TRBJ2-5; D assignment may be TRBD1 or TRBD2 (5 bases each). Germline assignment: CDR1 SGHAT and CDR2 FQNNGV. The CDR3 is made up of 15 amino acids. The germline V and J ends were trimmed by 1 base and 4 bases, with 13 bases remaining between them. As DNA, the CDR3 is TGTGCCAGCAGCTTAGTTAGGGCAGGGAGAGAGACCCAGTACTTC. Translating it yields CASSLVRAGRETQYF.

The rearrangement uses TRBV20-1 and TRBJ1-2; D unclear. The CDR3 sequence is 12 residues long. Germline V lookup: CDR1 DFQATT, CDR2 SNEGSKA (reference sequence). V lost 3 bases to trimming and J lost 4 bases, with 9 bases between them. CDR3 in amino acids: CSASGRVYGYTF. Here the CDR3 DNA reads TGCAGTGCTAGCGGTCGGGTCTATGGCTACACCTTC.

This CDR3 is CASSAFRDRASEQYF. In DNA, the CDR3 is TGTGCCAGCAGTGCATTCCGGGACAGGGCTAGCGAGCAGTACTTC. This chain links TRBV6-1 with TRBJ2-7, with 9 bases identical to TRBD1. CDR1 is MNHNS and CDR2 is SASEGT in the germline V gene. V lost 4 bases and J lost 6; bases outside the gene matches: 10. The CDR3 loop spans 15 amino acids.

The sample holds one count of this clonotype. The chain has TRBV20-1 and TRBJ2-3; maybe TRBD2 (5 bases). Deletions cut 0 bases from V and 0 bases from J, with 10 bases between. There are 15 residues in the CDR3. Germline V gives CDR1 DFQATT, CDR2 SNEGSKA (reference sequence). CDR3 nucleotide sequence: TGCAGTGCTAGAGACCCCTGGACTAGCACAGATACGCAGTATTTT. This translates into CSARDPWTSTDTQYF.

The chain carries TRBV7-8 and TRBJ2-1; TRBD2 agrees at 11 bases. Germline V gives CDR1 SGHVS, CDR2 FQNEAQ. J was trimmed by 7 bases and V by 6 bases; bases with no gene match: 11. The CDR3 contains 16 residues. In nucleotides, the CDR3 is TGTGCCAGCAGTCCCCATAGCGGGAGGGCCGGGAATGAGCAGTTCTTC. This codes for CASSPHSGRAGNEQFF.

The chain is built from TRBV6-5 and TRBJ1-1; 10 nucleotides match TRBD1. This CDR3 region has 15 residues. Germline CDR1 reads MNHEY; CDR2 reads SVGAGI. Losses at the gene ends were 4 bases for V and 6 bases for J; bases not matched to a gene: 8. CDR3 DNA sequence: TGTGCCAGCAGTTCCACGACAGGGGGCAAACCTGAAGCTTTCTTT. Protein sequence: CASSSTTGGKPEAFF.

The V gene is TRBV6-1, the J gene TRBJ2-3; 12 bases line up with TRBD2. The CDR3 runs to 17 residues. Germline trimming cut 4 bases from V and 2 bases from J; bases unmatched to any gene: 7. Germline CDR1 reads MNHNS; CDR2 reads SASEGT. The chain's CDR3 is CASSGQLAGGPTDTQYF. For the CDR3, the DNA is TGTGCCAGCAGTGGTCAACTAGCGGGGGGACCCACAGATACGCAGTATTTT.

This clonotype appeared a single time. This sequence joins TRBV24-1 and TRBJ2-1, with D maybe TRBD1 (5 bases). The CDR3 runs 13 residues. Trimming removed 5 bases at V and 7 bases at J, with 11 bases between. Germline values: CDR1 KGHDR, CDR2 SFDVKD. The CDR3: CATSGPGKNEQFF. The DNA for the CDR3 is TGTGCCACCAGTGGCCCAGGGAAGAATGAGCAGTTCTTC.

The chain couples TRBV5-1 to TRBJ2-7; TRBD2 matches 10 bases. V shed 4 bases, J shed 1 base, and the junction held 2 bases outside the gene matches. The CDR3 length is 14 residues. Germline loops: CDR1 SGHRS, CDR2 YFSETQ. The CDR3 DNA reads as TGCGCCAGCAGCGGGACTAGCGTATCCTACGAGCAGTACTTC. Its translation: CASSGTSVSYEQYF.

The chain is built from TRBV19 and TRBJ1-6; maybe TRBD1 (5 bases). V was pared by 7 bases and J by 7 bases, with 11 bases between. This CDR3 region has 13 residues. Germline V CDR1 and CDR2: LNHDA, SQIVND (reference sequence). The CDR3 loop is CASTPGRNSPLHF. CDR3 bases: TGTGCCAGTACCCCGGGACGGAATTCACCCCTCCACTTT. Supplemented by reference TRBV19 and TRBJ1-6, the full variable domain reads DGGITQSPKYLFRKEGQNVTLSCEQNLNHDAMYWYRQDPGQGLRLIYYSQIVNDFQKGDIAEGYSVSREKKESFPLTVTSAQKNPTAFYLCASTPGRNSPLHFGNGTRLTVT.

V and J are TRBV20-1 and TRBJ1-4; no definite D call. Trimming cost V 0 bases and J 0 bases, with 2 bases left between them. The CDR3 spans 13 residues. Germline-derived CDR1 and CDR2 are DFQATT and SNEGSKA (reference sequence). CDR3 nucleotide sequence: TGCAGTGCTAGAGAAGCAACTAATGAAAAACTGTTTTTT. This encodes CSAREATNEKLFF.

V gene TRBV2 combines with J gene TRBJ2-3; 9 bases are shared with TRBD2. V gave up 8 bases and J gave up 5 bases; unmatched junction bases: 5. This CDR3 is built from 13 residues. Per germline, CDR1 SNHLY and CDR2 FYNNEI. The CDR3 nucleotides are TGTGCCAGCTTAGCGGGAGAAATAGATACGCAGTATTTT. The encoded protein is CASLAGEIDTQYF. Full variable domain (rest looked up from reference TRBV2 and TRBJ2-3): EPEVTQTPSHQVTQMGQEVILRCVPISNHLYFYWYRQILGQKVEFLVSFYNNEISEKSEIFDDQFSVERPDGSNFTLKIRSTKLEDSAMYFCASLAGEIDTQYFGPGTRLTVL.